This is a list of T cell receptor beta chains from one sample in a study of cytomegalovirus exposure and HLA in healthy donors. Assay: immunoSEQ multiplex PCR; the TCRdb copy retains only in-frame clones and omits some. The sample contains some 45,000 clones, around two thirds of which appear only once. Sequenced sample: PBMCs. The receptors derive from a woman aged 25 to 45 in good health and CMV-seronegative. The CDR3 runs from the conserved cysteine through the conserved F or W. Each record gives: D gene, V gene, clone size, J gene, CDR3 protein, CDR3 DNA. The D gene is left open where the match is weak. The size of a clone is reported for some rows only, either as once, few or many, or as a class for expanded clones.

>NA|TRBV25-1|NA|TRBJ1-1
CASSETPTGNTEAFF
TGTGCCAGCAGTGAAACTCCGACAGGGAACACTGAAGCTTTCTTT
>NA|TRBV5-1|NA|TRBJ1-1
CASSLSTGMNTEAFF
TGCGCCAGCAGCTTGAGCACGGGAATGAACACTGAAGCTTTCTTT
>TRBD1|TRBV29-1|NA|TRBJ2-2
CSGQTGGNTGELFF
TGCAGCGGTCAGACAGGGGGGAACACCGGGGAGCTGTTTTTT
>NA|TRBV18|NA|TRBJ2-5
CASSPPLANQETQYF
TGTGCCAGCTCACCTCCTCTAGCGAACCAAGAGACCCAGTACTTC
>TRBD1|TRBV5-4|NA|TRBJ2-5
CASSLGTGVLETQYF
TGTGCCAGCAGCTTAGGGACAGGGGTTTTAGAGACCCAGTACTTC
>TRBD1|TRBV30|NA|TRBJ2-5
CAWSGQGGLETQYF
TGTGCCTGGAGTGGACAGGGTGGTCTGGAGACCCAGTACTTC
>NA|TRBV11-2|NA|TRBJ2-3
CASSSGLRTDTQYF
TGTGCCAGCAGCTCGGGACTTCGCACAGATACGCAGTATTTT
>NA|TRBV5-1|NA|TRBJ1-2
CASSLPGLRSGGYTF
TGCGCCAGCAGCTTACCGGGACTCCGGTCGGGAGGCTACACCTTC
>TRBD2|TRBV7-2|NA|TRBJ2-7
CASSLETGGIYEQYF
TGTGCCAGCAGCTTAGAGACGGGAGGGATATACGAGCAGTACTTC
>TRBD1|TRBV5-1|NA|TRBJ1-2
CASSPEMGQADYTF
TGCGCCAGCAGCCCGGAAATGGGACAGGCGGACTACACCTTC
>TRBD2|TRBV5-1|NA|TRBJ2-5
CASSLTSGSSETQYF
TGCGCCAGCAGCTTGACTAGCGGGAGTAGCGAGACCCAGTACTTC
>TRBD1|TRBV7-7|NA|TRBJ2-2
CASSLRTGDSTGELFF
TGTGCCAGCAGCTTACGGACAGGGGACAGCACCGGGGAGCTGTTTTTT
>NA|TRBV2|once|TRBJ2-7
CASSDLRGSSYEQYF
TGTGCCAGCAGTGACTTACGGGGGAGCTCCTACGAGCAGTACTTC
>TRBD2|TRBV10-1|once|TRBJ2-1
CASISKGGGVVWDEQFF
TGCGCCAGCATTTCCAAGGGCGGGGGTGTAGTTTGGGATGAGCAGTTCTTC
>TRBD2|TRBV7-6|NA|TRBJ2-5
CASSKGLAGVETQYF
TGTGCCAGCAGCAAAGGACTAGCGGGAGTGGAGACCCAGTACTTC
>NA|TRBV29-1|NA|TRBJ1-3
CSADSSGNTIYF
TGCAGCGCGGACAGCTCTGGAAACACCATATATTTT
>TRBD1|TRBV30|once|TRBJ1-1
CAWRGTDVSEAFF
TGTGCCTGGAGGGGGACAGACGTTTCTGAAGCTTTCTTT
>NA|TRBV5-4|NA|TRBJ1-1
CASSARQQNTEAFF
TGTGCCAGCAGCGCTAGACAGCAGAACACTGAAGCTTTCTTT
>NA|TRBV10-3|NA|TRBJ2-5
CAIRAQETQYF
TGTGCCATCAGGGCCCAAGAGACCCAGTACTTC
>TRBD1|TRBV29-1|NA|TRBJ1-2
CSVEGGDSGSGYTF
TGCAGCGTTGAAGGAGGGGACAGCGGTTCGGGCTACACCTTC
>TRBD2|TRBV29-1|once|TRBJ2-7
CSVLTSGTSGNYEQYF
TGCAGCGTTCTCACGTCGGGGACTAGCGGGAACTACGAGCAGTACTTC
>TRBD1|TRBV4-1|NA|TRBJ1-5
CASSLPGKNDREVVYSNQPQHF
TGCGCCAGCAGCCTTCCCGGGAAAAACGACAGGGAGGTCGTTTATAGCAATCAGCCCCAGCATTTT
>NA|TRBV27|NA|TRBJ2-1
CASSLSGGSNEQFF
TGTGCCAGCAGTTTATCGGGCGGGTCCAATGAGCAGTTCTTC
>NA|TRBV9|NA|TRBJ2-2
CASSPQAGELFF
TGTGCCAGCAGCCCCCAGGCCGGGGAGCTGTTTTTT
>TRBD1|TRBV10-2|NA|TRBJ2-2
CASKTTGVTGELFF
TGCGCCAGCAAGACAACAGGGGTTACCGGGGAGCTGTTTTTT
>NA|TRBV5-4|NA|TRBJ2-1
CASSLAVEQFF
TGTGCCAGCAGCTTGGCCGTTGAGCAGTTCTTC